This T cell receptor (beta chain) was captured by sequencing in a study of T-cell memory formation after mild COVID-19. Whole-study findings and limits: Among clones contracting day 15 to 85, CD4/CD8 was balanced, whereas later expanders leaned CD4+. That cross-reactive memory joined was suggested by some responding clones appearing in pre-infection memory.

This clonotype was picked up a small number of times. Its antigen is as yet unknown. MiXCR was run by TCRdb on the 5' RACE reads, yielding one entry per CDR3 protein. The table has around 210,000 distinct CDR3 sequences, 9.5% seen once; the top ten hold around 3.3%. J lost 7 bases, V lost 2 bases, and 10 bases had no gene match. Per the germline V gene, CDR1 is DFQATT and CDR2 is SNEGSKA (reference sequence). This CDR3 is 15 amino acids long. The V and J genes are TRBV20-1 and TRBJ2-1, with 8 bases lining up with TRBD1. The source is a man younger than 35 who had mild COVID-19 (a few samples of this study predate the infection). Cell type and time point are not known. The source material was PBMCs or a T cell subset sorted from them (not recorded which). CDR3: CSARRTGNKGNEQFF. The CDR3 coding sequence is TGCAGTGCTAGACGGACAGGGAATAAGGGGAATGAGCAGTTCTTC.